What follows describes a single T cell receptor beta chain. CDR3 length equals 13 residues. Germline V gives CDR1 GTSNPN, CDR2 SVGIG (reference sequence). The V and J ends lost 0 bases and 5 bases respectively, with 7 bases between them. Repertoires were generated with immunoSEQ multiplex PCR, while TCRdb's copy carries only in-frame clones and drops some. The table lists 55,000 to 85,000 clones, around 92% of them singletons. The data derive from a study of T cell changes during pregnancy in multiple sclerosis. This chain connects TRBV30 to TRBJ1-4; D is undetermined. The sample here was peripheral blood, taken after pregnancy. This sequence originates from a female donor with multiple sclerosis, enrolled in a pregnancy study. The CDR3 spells CAWSVLENEKLFF. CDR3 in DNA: TGTGCCTGGAGTGTATTGGAGAATGAAAAACTGTTTTTT.